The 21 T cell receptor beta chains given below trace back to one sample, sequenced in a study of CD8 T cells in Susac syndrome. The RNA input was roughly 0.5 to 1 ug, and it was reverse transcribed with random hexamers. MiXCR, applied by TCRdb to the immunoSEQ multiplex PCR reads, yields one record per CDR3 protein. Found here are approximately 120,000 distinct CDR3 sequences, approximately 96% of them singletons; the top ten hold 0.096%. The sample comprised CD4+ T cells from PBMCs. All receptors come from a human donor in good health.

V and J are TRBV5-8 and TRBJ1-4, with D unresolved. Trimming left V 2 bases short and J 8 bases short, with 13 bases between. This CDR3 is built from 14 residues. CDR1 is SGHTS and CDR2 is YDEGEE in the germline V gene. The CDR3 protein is CASSLSGIREKLFF. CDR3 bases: TGTGCCAGCAGCTTATCTGGGATCAGAGAAAAACTGTTTTTT.

CDR3 protein: CAWSPRRTDTQYF. DNA for the CDR3: TGTGCCTGGAGTCCAAGGCGCACAGATACGCAGTATTTT. The chain has TRBV30 and TRBJ2-3; no clear D gene. The CDR3 spans 13 residues. V gave up 2 bases and J gave up 1 base, with 7 bases separating them. Germline V gives CDR1 GTSNPN, CDR2 SVGIG (reference sequence). Full variable domain (remainder filled in from reference TRBV30 and TRBJ2-3): SQTIHQWPATLVQPVGSPLSLECTVEGTSNPNLYWYRQAAGRGLQLLFYSVGIGQISSEVPQNLSASRPQDRQFILSSKKLLLSDSGFYLCAWSPRRTDTQYFGPGTRLTVL.

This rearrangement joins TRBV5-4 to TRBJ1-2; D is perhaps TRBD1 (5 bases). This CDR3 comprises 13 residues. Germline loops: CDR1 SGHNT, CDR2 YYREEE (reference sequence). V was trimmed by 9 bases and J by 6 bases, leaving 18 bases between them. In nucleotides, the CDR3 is TGTGCCACCGTGGGAGGGGTGAAGAATGGCTACACCTTC. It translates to CATVGGVKNGYTF.

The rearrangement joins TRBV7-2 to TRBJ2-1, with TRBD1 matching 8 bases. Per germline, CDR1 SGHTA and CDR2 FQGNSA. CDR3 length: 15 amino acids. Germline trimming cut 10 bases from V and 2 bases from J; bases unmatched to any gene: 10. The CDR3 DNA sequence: TGTGCCACCAAAACCGGGACAGGCGCCTACAATGAGCAGTTCTTC. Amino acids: CATKTGTGAYNEQFF.

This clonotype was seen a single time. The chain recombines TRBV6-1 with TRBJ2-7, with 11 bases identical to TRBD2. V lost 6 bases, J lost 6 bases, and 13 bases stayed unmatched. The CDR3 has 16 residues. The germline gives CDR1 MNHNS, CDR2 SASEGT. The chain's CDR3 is CASRSGGAGLAVEQYF. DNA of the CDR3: TGTGCCAGCAGATCAGGGGGCGCGGGACTAGCGGTCGAGCAGTACTTC.

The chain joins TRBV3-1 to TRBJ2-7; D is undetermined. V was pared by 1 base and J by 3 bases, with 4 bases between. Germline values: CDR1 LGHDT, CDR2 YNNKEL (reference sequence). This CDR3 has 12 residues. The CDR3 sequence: CASSQVSYEQYF. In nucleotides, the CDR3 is TGTGCCAGCAGCCAAGTGAGCTACGAGCAGTACTTC.

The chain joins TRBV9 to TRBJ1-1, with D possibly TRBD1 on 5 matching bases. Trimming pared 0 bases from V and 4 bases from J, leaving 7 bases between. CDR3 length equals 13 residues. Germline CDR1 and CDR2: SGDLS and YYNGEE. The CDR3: CASSVAGFTEAFF. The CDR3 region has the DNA TGTGCCAGCAGCGTAGCAGGGTTCACTGAAGCTTTCTTT. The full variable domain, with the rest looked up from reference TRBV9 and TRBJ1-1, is DSGVTQTPKHLITATGQRVTLRCSPRSGDLSVYWYQQSLDQGLQFLIQYYNGEERAKGNILERFSAQQFPDLHSELNLSSLELGDSALYFCASSVAGFTEAFFGQGTRLTVV.

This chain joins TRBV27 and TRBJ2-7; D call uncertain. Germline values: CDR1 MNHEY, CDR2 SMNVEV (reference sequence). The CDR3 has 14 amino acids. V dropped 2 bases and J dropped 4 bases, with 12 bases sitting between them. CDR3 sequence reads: CASSLRSALYEQYF. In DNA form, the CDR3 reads TGTGCCAGCAGTTTACGCTCCGCCCTTTACGAGCAGTACTTC.

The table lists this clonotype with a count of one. CDR3 sequence (DNA): TGTGCCAGCAGCCAAGTGAACAGAAGGGATTCACCCCTCCACTTT. Its protein is CASSQVNRRDSPLHF. This chain links TRBV3-1 with TRBJ1-6; no clear D gene. Germline V gene sequence: CDR1 LGHDT, CDR2 YNNKEL (reference sequence). The CDR3 runs to 15 residues. Trimming cost V 1 base and J 8 bases, with 12 bases left between them.

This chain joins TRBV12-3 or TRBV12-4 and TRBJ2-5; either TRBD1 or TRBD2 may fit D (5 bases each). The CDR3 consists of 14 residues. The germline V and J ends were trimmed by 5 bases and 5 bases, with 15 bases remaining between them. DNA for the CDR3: TGTGCCAGCAGTCGGGGCCTATTGGGGGAGACCCAGTACTTC. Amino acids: CASSRGLLGETQYF.

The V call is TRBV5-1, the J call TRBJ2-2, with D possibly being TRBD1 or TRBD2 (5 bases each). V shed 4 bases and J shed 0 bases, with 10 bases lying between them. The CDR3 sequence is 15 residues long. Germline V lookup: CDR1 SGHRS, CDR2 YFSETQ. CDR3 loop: CASSIGTPNTGELFF. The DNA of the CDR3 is TGCGCCAGCAGCATCGGGACGCCGAACACCGGGGAGCTGTTTTTT.

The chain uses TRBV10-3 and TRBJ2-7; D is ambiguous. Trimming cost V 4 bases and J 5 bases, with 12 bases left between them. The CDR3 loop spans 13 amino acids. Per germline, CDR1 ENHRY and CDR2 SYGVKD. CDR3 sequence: CAISVRYSDEQYF. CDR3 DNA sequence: TGTGCCATCAGTGTCCGTTACTCGGACGAGCAGTACTTC.

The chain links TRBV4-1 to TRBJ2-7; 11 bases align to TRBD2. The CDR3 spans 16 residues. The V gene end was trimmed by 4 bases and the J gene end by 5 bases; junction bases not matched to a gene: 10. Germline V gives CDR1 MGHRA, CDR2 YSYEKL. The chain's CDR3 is CASSPTTSGSVNEQYF. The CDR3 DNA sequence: TGCGCCAGCAGCCCAACCACTAGCGGGAGTGTCAACGAGCAGTACTTC.

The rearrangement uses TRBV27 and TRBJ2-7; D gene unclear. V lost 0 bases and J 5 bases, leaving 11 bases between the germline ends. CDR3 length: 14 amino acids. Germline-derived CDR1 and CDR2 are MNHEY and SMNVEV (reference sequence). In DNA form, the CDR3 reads TGTGCCAGCAGTTTATCGCTCCCGGTAAACGAGCAGTACTTC. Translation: CASSLSLPVNEQYF.

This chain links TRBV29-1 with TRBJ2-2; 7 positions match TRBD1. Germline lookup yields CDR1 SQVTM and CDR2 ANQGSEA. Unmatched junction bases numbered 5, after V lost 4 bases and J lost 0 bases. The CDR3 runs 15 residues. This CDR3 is CSVGVDRTNTGELFF. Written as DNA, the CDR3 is TGCAGCGTTGGGGTGGACAGGACGAACACCGGGGAGCTGTTTTTT.

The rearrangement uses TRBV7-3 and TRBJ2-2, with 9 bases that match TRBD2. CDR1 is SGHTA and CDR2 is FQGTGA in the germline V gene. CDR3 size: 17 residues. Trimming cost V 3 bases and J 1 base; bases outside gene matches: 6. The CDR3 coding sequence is TGTGCCAGCAGCTTGTCAGCGGGAGGCAGGAACACCGGGGAGCTGTTTTTT. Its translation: CASSLSAGGRNTGELFF.

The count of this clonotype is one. The CDR3 DNA sequence: TGTGCCAGCAGTGAAAAGGGGGGCGCCTATGGCTACACCTTC. It encodes CASSEKGGAYGYTF. J is TRBJ1-2 and V is TRBV6-1; a weak D match, TRBD1 (6 bases). The CDR3 runs 14 residues. In germline, CDR1 is MNHNS, CDR2 SASEGT. The ends were cut back, 2 bases at V and 4 bases at J, with 11 bases in the middle.

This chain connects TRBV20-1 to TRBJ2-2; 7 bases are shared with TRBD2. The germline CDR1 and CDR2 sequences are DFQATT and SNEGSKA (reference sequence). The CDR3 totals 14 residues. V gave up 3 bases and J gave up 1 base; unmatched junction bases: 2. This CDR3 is CSASASGNTGELFF. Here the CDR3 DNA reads TGCAGTGCTAGCGCTAGCGGGAACACCGGGGAGCTGTTTTTT.

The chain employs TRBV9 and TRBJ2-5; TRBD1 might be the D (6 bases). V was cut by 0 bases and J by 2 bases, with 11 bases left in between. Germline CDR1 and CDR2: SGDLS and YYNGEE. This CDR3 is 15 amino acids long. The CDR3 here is CASSVGRGEQETQYF. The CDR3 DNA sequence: TGTGCCAGCAGCGTAGGCAGGGGAGAACAAGAGACCCAGTACTTC.

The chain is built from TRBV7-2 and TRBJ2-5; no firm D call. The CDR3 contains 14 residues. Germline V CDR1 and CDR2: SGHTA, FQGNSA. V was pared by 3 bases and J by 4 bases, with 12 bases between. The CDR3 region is CASSFAPGLETQYF. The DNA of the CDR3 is TGTGCCAGCAGCTTCGCCCCTGGGTTAGAGACCCAGTACTTC. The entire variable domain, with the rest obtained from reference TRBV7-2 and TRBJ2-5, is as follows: GAGVSQSPSNKVTEKGKDVELRCDPISGHTALYWYRQSLGQGLEFLIYFQGNSAPDKSGLPSDRFSAERTGGSVSTLTIQRTQQEDSAVYLCASSFAPGLETQYFGPGTRLLVL.

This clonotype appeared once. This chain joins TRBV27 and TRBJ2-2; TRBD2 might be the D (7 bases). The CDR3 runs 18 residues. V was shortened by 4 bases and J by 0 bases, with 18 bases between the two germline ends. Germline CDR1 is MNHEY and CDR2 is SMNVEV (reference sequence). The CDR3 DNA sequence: TGTGCCAGCAGTTACAGGTCGGGGGGCCGCGCGAACACCGGGGAGCTGTTTTTT. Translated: CASSYRSGGRANTGELFF.